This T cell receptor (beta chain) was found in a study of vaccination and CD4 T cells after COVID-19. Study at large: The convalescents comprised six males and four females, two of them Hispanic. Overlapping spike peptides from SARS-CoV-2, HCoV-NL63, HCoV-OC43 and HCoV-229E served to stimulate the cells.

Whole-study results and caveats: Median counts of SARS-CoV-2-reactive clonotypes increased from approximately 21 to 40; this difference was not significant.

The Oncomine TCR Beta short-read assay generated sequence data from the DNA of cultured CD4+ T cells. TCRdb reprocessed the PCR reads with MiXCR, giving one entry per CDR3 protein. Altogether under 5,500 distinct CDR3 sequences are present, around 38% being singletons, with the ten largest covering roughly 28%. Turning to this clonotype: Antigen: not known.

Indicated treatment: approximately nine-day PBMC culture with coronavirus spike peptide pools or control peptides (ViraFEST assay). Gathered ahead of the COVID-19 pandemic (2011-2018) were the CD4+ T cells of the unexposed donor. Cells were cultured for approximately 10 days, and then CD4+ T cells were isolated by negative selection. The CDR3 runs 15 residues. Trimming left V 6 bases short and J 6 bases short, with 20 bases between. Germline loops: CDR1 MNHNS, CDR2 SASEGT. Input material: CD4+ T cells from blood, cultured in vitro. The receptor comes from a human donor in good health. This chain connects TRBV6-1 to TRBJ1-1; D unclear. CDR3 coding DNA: TGTGCCAGCAGACTCACTGGGCCCGGTGGTTCTGAAGCTTTCTTT. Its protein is CASRLTGPGGSEAFF.